A selection of T cell receptor beta chains follows, all from one sample in a study of T cell responses to AZD1222 COVID-19 vaccine. Generated by immunoSEQ multiplex PCR, the TCRdb table keeps only in-frame clones and is missing some. This sample carries nearly 110,000 clones, about 90% of them seen once, and the ten largest clones take 5% to 7.5%. The sequencing used peripheral blood, collected 28 days after the second AZD1222 dose. Receptors originate from an adult who received the AZD1222 COVID-19 vaccine. The CDR3 runs from the conserved cysteine through the conserved F or W. The D gene is left open where the match is weak. Expanded clones are given a class, and other clones once, few, many or no size at all.

d_gene: -
j_gene: TRBJ1-5
abundance: -
v_gene: TRBV28
CDR3nt: TGTGCCAGCAGTTTATTTGGTCAGCCCCAGCATTTT
CDR3aa: CASSLFGQPQHF

d_gene: -
j_gene: TRBJ2-7
abundance: few
v_gene: TRBV7-2
CDR3nt: TGTGCCAGCAGCTTAGCGGGGCACGAGCAGTACTTC
CDR3aa: CASSLAGHEQYF

d_gene: TRBD2
j_gene: TRBJ2-7
abundance: -
v_gene: TRBV7-2
CDR3nt: TGTGCCAGCAGCCCCGTGGCTAGCGGGAGTCGGGAGCAGTACTTC
CDR3aa: CASSPVASGSREQYF

d_gene: -
j_gene: TRBJ2-7
abundance: -
v_gene: TRBV6-5
CDR3nt: TGTGCCAGCGGGGACCGGGACCGAACCTACGAGCAGTACTTC
CDR3aa: CASGDRDRTYEQYF

d_gene: -
j_gene: TRBJ2-7
abundance: -
v_gene: TRBV5-1
CDR3nt: TGCGCCAGCAGCTTTGGAAGCGACTACGAGCAGTACTTC
CDR3aa: CASSFGSDYEQYF

d_gene: -
j_gene: TRBJ2-5
abundance: -
v_gene: TRBV7-2
CDR3nt: TGTGCCAGCAGCTTAAGACGGACAGAGGCAGAGACCCAGTACTTC
CDR3aa: CASSLRRTEAETQYF

d_gene: -
j_gene: TRBJ1-5
abundance: -
v_gene: TRBV19
CDR3nt: TGTGCCAGTAGTATAGCGACAGATAGGCCCCAGCATTTT
CDR3aa: CASSIATDRPQHF

d_gene: -
j_gene: TRBJ1-1
abundance: -
v_gene: TRBV9
CDR3nt: TGTGCCAGCAGCGTAGCAGGGGCTAGTGAAGCTTTCTTT
CDR3aa: CASSVAGASEAFF

d_gene: -
j_gene: TRBJ2-3
abundance: -
v_gene: TRBV18
CDR3nt: TGTGCCAGCTCACCAGGGGCGGGGAGCACAGATACGCAGTATTTT
CDR3aa: CASSPGAGSTDTQYF

d_gene: TRBD2
j_gene: TRBJ2-3
abundance: once
v_gene: TRBV19
CDR3nt: TGTGCCAGTAGTATAGGCGGGAGAGGGACAGATACGCAGTATTTT
CDR3aa: CASSIGGRGTDTQYF

d_gene: -
j_gene: TRBJ1-1
abundance: -
v_gene: TRBV7-2
CDR3nt: TGTGCCAGCAGCCCACAGGCACAGGGGAACACTGAAGCTTTCTTT
CDR3aa: CASSPQAQGNTEAFF

d_gene: TRBD2
j_gene: TRBJ2-1
abundance: few
v_gene: TRBV15
CDR3nt: TGTGCCACCAGCAGAGATTTACTAGCGGTCGAAGACAATGAGCAGTTCTTC
CDR3aa: CATSRDLLAVEDNEQFF

d_gene: -
j_gene: TRBJ1-6
abundance: -
v_gene: TRBV3-1/TRBV3-2
CDR3nt: TGTGCCAGCAGCATATACAGGGCCGACGCCTATAATTCACCCCTCCACTTT
CDR3aa: CASSIYRADAYNSPLHF

d_gene: TRBD2
j_gene: TRBJ2-2
abundance: -
v_gene: TRBV5-4
CDR3nt: TGTGCCAGCAGCCCTCCAGCGGGAACGAACACCGGGGAGCTGTTTTTT
CDR3aa: CASSPPAGTNTGELFF

d_gene: -
j_gene: TRBJ2-2
abundance: -
v_gene: TRBV2
CDR3nt: TGTGCCAGCAGTGAGATCAACACCGGGGAGCTGTTTTTT
CDR3aa: CASSEINTGELFF

d_gene: TRBD2
j_gene: TRBJ2-1
abundance: once
v_gene: TRBV7-6
CDR3nt: TGTGCCAGCAGCTTAGATTGGGGGGGAGGCGATGAGCAGTTCTTC
CDR3aa: CASSLDWGGGDEQFF

d_gene: TRBD1
j_gene: TRBJ2-7
abundance: -
v_gene: TRBV3-1/TRBV3-2
CDR3nt: TGTGCCAGCAGCAACATTCTAGAGGACAGGGCCTACGAGCAGTACTTC
CDR3aa: CASSNILEDRAYEQYF

d_gene: -
j_gene: TRBJ2-2
abundance: -
v_gene: TRBV13
CDR3nt: TGTGCCAGCAGCTTTGACAGAAACACCGGGGAGCTGTTTTTT
CDR3aa: CASSFDRNTGELFF